Sequencing of this T cell receptor (beta chain) was carried out in a study of control samples from healthy donors and cancer patients. Assay: immunoSEQ multiplex PCR; the TCRdb copy retains only in-frame clones and omits some. The data contain about 150,000 clones, 75% to 95% of them singletons. The length of the CDR3 is 15 residues. The V end lost 6 bases, the J end lost 9 bases, and 20 bases lay between the germline ends. Germline CDR1 and CDR2: MNHEY and SMNVEV (reference sequence). The sample consisted of blood. This clonotype originated in a woman aged 40 to 50 in good health. V gene TRBV27 combines with J gene TRBJ2-2; D perhaps matches TRBD2 (7 bases). The CDR3 coding sequence is TGTGCCAGCAGCCTCGGCGGCGGGGGCAAAAGGGAGCTGTTTTTT. Translated, it gives CASSLGGGGKRELFF.